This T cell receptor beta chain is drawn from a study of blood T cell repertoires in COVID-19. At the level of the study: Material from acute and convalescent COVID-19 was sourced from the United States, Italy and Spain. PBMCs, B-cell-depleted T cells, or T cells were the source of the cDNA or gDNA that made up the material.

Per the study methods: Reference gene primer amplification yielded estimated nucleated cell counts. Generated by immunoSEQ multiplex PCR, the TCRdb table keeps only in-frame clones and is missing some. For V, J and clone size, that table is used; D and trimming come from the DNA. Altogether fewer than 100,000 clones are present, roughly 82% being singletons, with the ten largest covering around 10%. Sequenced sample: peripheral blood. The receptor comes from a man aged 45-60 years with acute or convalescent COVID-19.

The CDR3 sequence: CASSSGQDDKLFF. In DNA form, the CDR3 reads TGTGCCAGCAGTTCGGGACAGGACGACAAACTGTTTTTT. J is TRBJ1-4 and V is TRBV12-3 or TRBV12-4; 8 bases map to TRBD1. CDR3 size: 13 residues. The ends lost 4 bases at V and 11 bases at J; junction bases unmatched: 6.